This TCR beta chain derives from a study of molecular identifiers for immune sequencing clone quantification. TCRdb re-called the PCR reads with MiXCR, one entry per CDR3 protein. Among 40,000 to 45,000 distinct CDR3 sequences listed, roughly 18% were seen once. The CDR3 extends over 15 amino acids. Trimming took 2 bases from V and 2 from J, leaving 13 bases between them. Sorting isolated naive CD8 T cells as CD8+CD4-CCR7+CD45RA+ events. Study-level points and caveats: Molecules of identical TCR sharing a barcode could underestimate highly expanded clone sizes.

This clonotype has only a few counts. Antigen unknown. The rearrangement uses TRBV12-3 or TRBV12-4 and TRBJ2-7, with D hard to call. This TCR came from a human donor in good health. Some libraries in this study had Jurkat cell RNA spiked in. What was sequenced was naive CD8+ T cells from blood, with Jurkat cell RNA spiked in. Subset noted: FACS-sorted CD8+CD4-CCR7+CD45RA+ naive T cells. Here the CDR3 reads CASSLSGLSPYEQYF. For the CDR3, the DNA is TGTGCCAGCAGTTTAAGTGGTCTCTCCCCCTACGAGCAGTACTTC.